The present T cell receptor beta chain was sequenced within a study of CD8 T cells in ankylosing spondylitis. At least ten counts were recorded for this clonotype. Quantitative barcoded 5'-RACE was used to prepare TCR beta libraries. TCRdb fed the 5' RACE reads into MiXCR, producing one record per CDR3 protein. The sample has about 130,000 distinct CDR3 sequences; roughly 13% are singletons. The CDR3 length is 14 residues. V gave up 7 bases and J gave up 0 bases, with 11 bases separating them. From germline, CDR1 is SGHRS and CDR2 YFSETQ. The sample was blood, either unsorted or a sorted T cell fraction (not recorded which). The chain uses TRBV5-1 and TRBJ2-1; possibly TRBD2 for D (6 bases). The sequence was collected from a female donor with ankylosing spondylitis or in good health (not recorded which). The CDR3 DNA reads TGCGCCAGCCGCGGGGACCTCTCCTACAATGAGCAGTTCTTC. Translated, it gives CASRGDLSYNEQFF.